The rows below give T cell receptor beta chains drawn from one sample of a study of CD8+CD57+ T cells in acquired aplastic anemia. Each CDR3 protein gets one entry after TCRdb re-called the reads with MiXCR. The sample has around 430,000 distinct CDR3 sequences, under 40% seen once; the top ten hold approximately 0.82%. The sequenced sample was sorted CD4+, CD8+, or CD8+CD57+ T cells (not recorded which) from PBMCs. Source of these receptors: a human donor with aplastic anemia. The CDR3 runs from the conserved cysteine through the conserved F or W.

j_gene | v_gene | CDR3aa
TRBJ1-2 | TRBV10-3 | CAAADPWTGVGYTF
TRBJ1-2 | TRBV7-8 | CASSLGSYSLYYGYTF
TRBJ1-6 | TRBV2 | CASRDQNSPLHF
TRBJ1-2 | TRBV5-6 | CASSLVQGAATNYGYTF
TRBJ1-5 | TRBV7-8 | CASSLRGFSNQPQHF
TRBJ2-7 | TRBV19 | CASEGGDEQYF
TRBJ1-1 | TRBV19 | CASSIVGTGGTEAFF
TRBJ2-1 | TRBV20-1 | CSARKDRYNEQFF
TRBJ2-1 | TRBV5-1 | CASSSGQGIYNEQFF
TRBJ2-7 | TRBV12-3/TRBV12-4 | CASRMTGLAGEQYF
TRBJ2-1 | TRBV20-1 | CSARVPRGTSGTRAYNEQFF
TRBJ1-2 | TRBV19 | CASRATGGVAGYTF
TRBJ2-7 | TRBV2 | CASSLAWDEQYF
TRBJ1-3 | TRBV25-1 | CASTLSGNTIYF
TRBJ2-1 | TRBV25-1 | CASSKSSPGLAPNEQFF
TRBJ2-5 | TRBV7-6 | CASSLVTETQYF
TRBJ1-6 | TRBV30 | CAGGRDQSPLHF
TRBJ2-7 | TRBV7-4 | CASSHIQDYYEQYF
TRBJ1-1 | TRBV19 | CASSLVIGGTEAFF
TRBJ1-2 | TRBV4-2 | CASSPGTNYGYTF
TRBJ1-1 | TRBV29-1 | CSVETLSLEAFF
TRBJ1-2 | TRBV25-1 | CASSPGRIANYGYTF
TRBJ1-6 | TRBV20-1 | CSASPGTADNSPLHF
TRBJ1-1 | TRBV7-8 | CASSPPGDTEAFF
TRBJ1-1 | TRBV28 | CASIISGTPNTEAFF
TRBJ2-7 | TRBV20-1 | CSALSRTGRSYEQYF
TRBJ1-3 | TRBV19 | CASSLRRVGISGNTIYF
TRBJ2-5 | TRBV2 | CASRKDLQETQYF
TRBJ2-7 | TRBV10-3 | CASSGDRGLSYEQYF
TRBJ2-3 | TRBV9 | CASSVTAVSTDTQYF
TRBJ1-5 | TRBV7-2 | CASRQTGDQPQHF
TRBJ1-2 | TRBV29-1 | CSVSPGGASYGYTF
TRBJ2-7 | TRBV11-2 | CASSPLTGVFHEQYF
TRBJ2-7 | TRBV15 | CATSRDKREASYEQYF
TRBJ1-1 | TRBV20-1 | CSAIAGETSNTEAFF
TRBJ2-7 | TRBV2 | CASSFPSGTSYEQYF
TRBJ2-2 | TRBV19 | CASSIFSDMSTGELFF
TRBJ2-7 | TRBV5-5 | CASSLGAGQGTYEQYF
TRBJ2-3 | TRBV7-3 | CASRQTGTDTQYF
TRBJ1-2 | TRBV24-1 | CATSDGTSSYGYTF
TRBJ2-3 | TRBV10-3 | CAITPGLAGGTTVHTQYF
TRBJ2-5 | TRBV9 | CASSPSQREYQETQYF
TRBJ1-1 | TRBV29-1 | CSAGAGDTEAFF
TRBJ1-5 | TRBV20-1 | CSARSRNQPQHF
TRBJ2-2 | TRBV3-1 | CASSRDGGGPGELFF
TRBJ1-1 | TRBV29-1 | CSVEVGVAEAFF
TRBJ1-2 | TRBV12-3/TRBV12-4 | CASSWTGNYGYTF
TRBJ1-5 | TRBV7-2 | CASSLEGGLGNQPQHF
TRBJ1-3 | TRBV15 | CATSSEAHGTPVSGNTIYF
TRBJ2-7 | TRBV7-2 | CASSLDVYEQYF
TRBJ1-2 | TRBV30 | CAFGTEYGYTF
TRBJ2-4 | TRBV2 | CASRDREVFQYF
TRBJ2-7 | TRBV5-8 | CASSLRLEFEQYF
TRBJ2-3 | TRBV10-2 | CASQDVWGESSTDTQYF
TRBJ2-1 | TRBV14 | CASSLSRGPSAEQFF
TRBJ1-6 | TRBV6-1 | CASSPTGGIVSPLHF
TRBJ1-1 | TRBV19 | CAWSVGGNTEAFF
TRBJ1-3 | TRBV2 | CASSEVHFCASSRDPGNTIYF
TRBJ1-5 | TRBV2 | CASSGDSPNQPQHF